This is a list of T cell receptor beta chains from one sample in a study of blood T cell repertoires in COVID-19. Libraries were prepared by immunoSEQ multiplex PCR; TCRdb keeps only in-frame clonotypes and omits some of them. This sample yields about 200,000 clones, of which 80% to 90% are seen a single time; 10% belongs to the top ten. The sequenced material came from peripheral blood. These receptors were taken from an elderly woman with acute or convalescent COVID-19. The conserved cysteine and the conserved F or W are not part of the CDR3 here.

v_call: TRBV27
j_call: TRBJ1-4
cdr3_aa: ASSLIVGDNEKLF

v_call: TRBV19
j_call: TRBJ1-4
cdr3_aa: ASSPRHGPNEKLF

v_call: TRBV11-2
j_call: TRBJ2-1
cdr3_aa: ASSLGRNNEQF

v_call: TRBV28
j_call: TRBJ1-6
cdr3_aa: ASILGQGNSPLH

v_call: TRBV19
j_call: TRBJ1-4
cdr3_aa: ASSFGQGGEKLF

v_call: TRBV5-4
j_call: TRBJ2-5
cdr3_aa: ASSPSGGRASETQY

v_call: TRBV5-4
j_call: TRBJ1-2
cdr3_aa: ASSSDREFGYT

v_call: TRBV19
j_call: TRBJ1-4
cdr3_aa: ASSSKRQGANEKLF

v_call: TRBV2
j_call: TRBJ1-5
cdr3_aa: ASEFTQGAPGQPQH

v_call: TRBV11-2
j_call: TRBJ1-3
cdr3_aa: ASIRSGDGNTIY

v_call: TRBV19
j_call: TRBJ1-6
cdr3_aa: ASSPTRQSDSPLH

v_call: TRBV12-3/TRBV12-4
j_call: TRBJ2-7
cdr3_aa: ASSLRTYEQY

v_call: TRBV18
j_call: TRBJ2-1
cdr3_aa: ASSSPAGGPVHEQF

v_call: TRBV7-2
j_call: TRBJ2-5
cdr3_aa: ASSLGQRETQY

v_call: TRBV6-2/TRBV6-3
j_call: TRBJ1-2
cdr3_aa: ASSERPAGVNYGYT

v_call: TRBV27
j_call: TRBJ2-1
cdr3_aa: ASSLSGRNNEQF

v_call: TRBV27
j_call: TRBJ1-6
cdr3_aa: ASRTAYNSPLH

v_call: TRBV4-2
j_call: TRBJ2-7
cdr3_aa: ASSLVHSYEQY

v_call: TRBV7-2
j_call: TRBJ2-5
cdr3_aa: ASSYPGGTGLQETQY

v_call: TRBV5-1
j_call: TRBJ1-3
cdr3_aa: ASSADGTAGNTIY

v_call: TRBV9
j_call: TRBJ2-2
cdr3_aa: ASSPTPESGELF

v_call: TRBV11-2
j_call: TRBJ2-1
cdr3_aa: ASSPDVNYNEQF

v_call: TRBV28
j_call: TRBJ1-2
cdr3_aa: ASSPPGTGGRGYT

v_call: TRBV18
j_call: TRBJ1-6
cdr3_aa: ASSPIRGRSGSPLH

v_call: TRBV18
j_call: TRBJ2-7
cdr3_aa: ASSYQGGDSYEQY

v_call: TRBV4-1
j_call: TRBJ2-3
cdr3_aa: ASSQDSYSAGTDTQY

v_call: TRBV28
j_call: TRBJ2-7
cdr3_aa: ASLSLTNEQY

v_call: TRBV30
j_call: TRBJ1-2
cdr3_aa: AWSTYRVNYGYT

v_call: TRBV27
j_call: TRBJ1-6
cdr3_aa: ASSVQGTGSSPLH

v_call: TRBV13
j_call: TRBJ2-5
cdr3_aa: ASSLVGTTVETQY

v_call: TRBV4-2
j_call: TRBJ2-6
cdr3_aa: ASQVGGSGANVLT

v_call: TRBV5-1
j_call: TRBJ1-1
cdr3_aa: ASSLDRENTEAF

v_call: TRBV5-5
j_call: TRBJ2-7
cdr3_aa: ASSPDSYEQY

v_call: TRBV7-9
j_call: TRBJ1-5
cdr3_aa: ASRHRDQPQH

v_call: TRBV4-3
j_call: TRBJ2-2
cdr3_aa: ASSLLPSGGANTGELF

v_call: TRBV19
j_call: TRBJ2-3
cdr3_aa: ASSISTSGGVDTQY

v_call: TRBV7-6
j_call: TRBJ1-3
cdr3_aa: ASSLIQGNTGNTIY

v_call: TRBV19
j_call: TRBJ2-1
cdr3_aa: ASSGTSGTYNEQF

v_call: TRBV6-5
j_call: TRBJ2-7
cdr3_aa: ASTLGTGGYEQY

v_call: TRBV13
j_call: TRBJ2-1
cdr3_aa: ASSLGWTDGEQF

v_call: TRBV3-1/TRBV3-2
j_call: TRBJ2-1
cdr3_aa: ASSQGASGNFEQF

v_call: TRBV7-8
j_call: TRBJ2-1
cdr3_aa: ASSFQGNSGNEQF

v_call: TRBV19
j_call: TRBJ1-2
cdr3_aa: ASSIVLDRSGYGYT

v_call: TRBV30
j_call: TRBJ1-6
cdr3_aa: AWSGFSDSPLH

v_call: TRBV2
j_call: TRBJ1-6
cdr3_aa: ASATGYNSPLH

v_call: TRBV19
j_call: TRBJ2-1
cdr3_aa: ASSPQRYSYNEQF

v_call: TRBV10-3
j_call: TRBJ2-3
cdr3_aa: AIRGGGASSDTQY

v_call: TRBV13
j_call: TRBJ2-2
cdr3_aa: ASSFLPRGNTGELF

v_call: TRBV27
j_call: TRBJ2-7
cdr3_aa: ASNSQRSSYEQY

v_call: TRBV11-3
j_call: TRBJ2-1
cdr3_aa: ASSQGIGGEQF

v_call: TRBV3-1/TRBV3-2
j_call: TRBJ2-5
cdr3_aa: ASSQVTSGGDETQY

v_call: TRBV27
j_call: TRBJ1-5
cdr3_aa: ASRSGATSGQPQH

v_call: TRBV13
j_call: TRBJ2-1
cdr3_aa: ASSSWESGGYEQF

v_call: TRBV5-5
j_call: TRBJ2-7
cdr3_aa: ASSLLWSSYEQY